Each of the 3 T cell receptor beta chains below was sequenced from the same sample in a study of control samples from healthy donors and cancer patients. Sequencing used immunoSEQ multiplex PCR; TCRdb keeps in-frame clones, though not all of them. The data contain some 130,000 clones, about 95% of them singletons. Input material: blood. The receptors were gathered from a young man in good health.

DNA of the CDR3: TGTGCCAGCAGCAAGGAGGGGGCGAAAAACTATGGCTACACCTTC. Translation: CASSKEGAKNYGYTF. The V and J genes are TRBV21-1 and TRBJ1-2; the table's D gene call, TRBD1, was not cross checked with the DNA. TRBV21-1 is a listed pseudogene. The CDR3 spans 15 residues.

This sequence joins TRBV2 and TRBJ2-7; D might be TRBD1 or TRBD2, each matching 5 bases. CDR3 length: 12 residues. Trimming took off 11 bases at V and 0 bases at J, with 11 bases between the two ends. Germline V gene lookup returns CDR1 SNHLY and CDR2 FYNNEI. CDR3 DNA: TGTGCCGTGAAGGGGAGCTCCTACGAGCAGTACTTC. Its protein is CAVKGSSYEQYF.

In its sample, this clone was seen once. V and J are TRBV5-1 and TRBJ1-1; no reliable D call. V dropped 1 base and J dropped 3 bases, with 4 bases sitting between them. The CDR3 is made up of 12 amino acids. Germline CDR1 is SGHRS and CDR2 is YFSETQ. The CDR3 spells CASSLLDTEAFF. The CDR3 bases are TGCGCCAGCAGCTTGCTCGACACTGAAGCTTTCTTT.